This passage covers 27 T cell receptor beta chains from one sample sequenced in a study of blood T cell repertoires in COVID-19. Sequenced by immunoSEQ multiplex PCR; TCRdb stores in-frame clones only, minus some. The sample holds about 260,000 clones, approximately 82% seen once. Sequences were obtained from peripheral blood. The receptors stem from a woman aged 80 or over with acute or convalescent COVID-19.

This chain connects TRBV28 to TRBJ1-3; no firm D call. The CDR3 is 12 residues long. Germline assignment: CDR1 MDHEN and CDR2 SYDVKM. Trimming took off 6 bases at V and 9 bases at J, with 12 bases between the two ends. The CDR3, as DNA: TGTGCCAGCAGGGGAAACAGCGGCACCATATATTTT. Translated, it gives CASRGNSGTIYF.

The rearrangement links TRBV7-9 to TRBJ2-7, with D possibly being TRBD1 (5 bases). The CDR3 contains 14 residues. The V gene lost 7 bases and the J gene lost 2 bases, with 15 bases spanning the gap. Looked up from germline, CDR1 is SEHNR and CDR2 is FQNEAQ (reference sequence). The CDR3 here is CASTPQATTYEQYF. CDR3 sequence (DNA): TGTGCCAGCACACCACAGGCGACAACCTACGAGCAGTACTTC. Full variable domain (remainder filled in from reference TRBV7-9 and TRBJ2-7): DTGVSQNPRHKITKRGQNVTFRCDPISEHNRLYWYRQTLGQGPEFLTYFQNEAQLEKSRLLSDRFSAERPKGSFSTLEIQRTEQGDSAMYLCASTPQATTYEQYFGPGTRLTVT.

The chain couples TRBV9 to TRBJ2-3, with 9 nucleotides matching TRBD2. From germline, CDR1 is SGDLS and CDR2 YYNGEE. With 5 bases clipped from V and 1 base from J, the junction kept 17 bases outside the gene matches. The CDR3 sequence is 19 residues long. CDR3 DNA sequence: TGTGCCAGCAGGGTCACTATAGCGGGAGATACCTCTGGCACAGATACGCAGTATTTT. Its translation: CASRVTIAGDTSGTDTQYF.

The rearrangement links TRBV4-2 to TRBJ2-7, with 12 bases identical to TRBD1. Germline loops: CDR1 LGHNA, CDR2 YNFKEQ. Trimming removed 5 bases from V and 5 bases from J; junction bases left unmatched: 16. The CDR3 totals 18 residues. The CDR3 DNA is TGTGCCAGCAGCTTTGGACCCACCCCGGGACAGGGGGCGAACGAGCAGTACTTC. Its translation is CASSFGPTPGQGANEQYF.

A single count supports this clone. The V and J genes are TRBV15 and TRBJ2-1, with 8 bases fitting TRBD2. Germline V gene lookup returns CDR1 LNHNV and CDR2 YYDKDF (reference sequence). The CDR3 has 17 amino acids. V shed 0 bases, J shed 4 bases, and the junction held 8 bases outside the gene matches. This CDR3 reads CATSRDGRGGRYNEQFF. The DNA of the CDR3 is TGTGCCACCAGCAGAGATGGTCGGGGGGGCCGGTACAATGAGCAGTTCTTC.

The CDR3 DNA reads as TGTGCCAGCAGCCCCCGCGCCCAGCAGTACTTC. This gives the protein CASSPRAQQYF. The chain combines TRBV11-2 with TRBJ2-7, with D unclear. Trimming cost V 5 bases and J 8 bases, with 10 bases left between them. Germline V gene lookup returns CDR1 SGHAT and CDR2 FQNNGV. The CDR3 is 11 residues long.

This chain joins TRBV6-6 and TRBJ2-7, with D unclear. Germline CDR1 reads MNHNY; CDR2 reads SVGAGI (reference sequence). The CDR3 runs 13 residues. V dropped 6 bases and J dropped 3 bases, with 12 bases sitting between them. The DNA for the CDR3 is TGTGCCAGCAGCCGCGCGCTATACTACGAGCAGTACTTC. Protein sequence: CASSRALYYEQYF.

The chain carries TRBV5-4 and TRBJ1-4; TRBD1 agrees at 12 bases. The CDR3 is 15 amino acids. Trimming removed 2 bases from V and 8 bases from J; junction bases left unmatched: 4. The germline V gene encodes CDR1 SGHNT and CDR2 YYREEE (reference sequence). This CDR3 is CASSFLGTGGEKLFF. In DNA form, the CDR3 reads TGTGCCAGCAGCTTTCTGGGGACAGGGGGCGAAAAACTGTTTTTT.

This sequence joins TRBV15 and TRBJ2-7; TRBD2 might be the D (6 bases). Per germline, CDR1 LNHNV and CDR2 YYDKDF (reference sequence). The CDR3 consists of 13 residues. V was shortened by 4 bases and J by 4 bases, with 11 bases between the two germline ends. This CDR3 reads CATSTGAGYEQYF. The CDR3 bases are TGTGCCACCAGCACCGGGGCGGGATACGAGCAGTACTTC. The whole variable domain, remainder taken from reference TRBV15 and TRBJ2-7, is DAMVIQNPRYQVTQFGKPVTLSCSQTLNHNVMYWYQQKSSQAPKLLFHYYDKDFNNEADTPDNFQSRRPNTSFCFLDIRSPGLGDTAMYLCATSTGAGYEQYFGPGTRLTVT.

This clone has only one observation. V usage is TRBV18 and J usage is TRBJ2-7, with 7 positions matching TRBD1. Germline V gene lookup returns CDR1 KGHSH and CDR2 LQKENI. V dropped 5 bases and J dropped 0; count of bases not matched to a gene: 7. CDR3 length equals 15 residues. The CDR3, as DNA: TGTGCCAGCTCAGGCTTACAGGGGTACTCCTACGAGCAGTACTTC. This gives the protein CASSGLQGYSYEQYF.

The chain uses TRBV5-6 and TRBJ2-2; TRBD1 matches at 10 bases. CDR3 length equals 15 residues. Germline V gene data show CDR1 as SGHDT and CDR2 as YYEEEE. V gave up 4 bases and J gave up 4 bases; unmatched junction bases: 4. The CDR3 DNA follows: TGTGCCAGCAGCCAGGGGACAGGGGCCACCGGGGAGCTGTTTTTT. It translates to CASSQGTGATGELFF.

The chain is built from TRBV3-1 (or the pseudogene TRBV3-2) and TRBJ1-6; the D gene is possibly TRBD1 (6 bases). The CDR3 extends over 14 amino acids. V was pared by 3 bases and J by 9 bases, with 12 bases between. Germline CDR1 and CDR2: LGHDT and YNNKEL (reference sequence). The CDR3 spells CASSHSRDISPLHF. The CDR3 nucleotides are TGTGCCAGCAGCCATTCCCGGGACATTTCACCCCTCCACTTT.

This clone was picked up a small number of times. The chain joins TRBV5-6 to TRBJ1-1, with 7 bases that match TRBD1. The junction had 4 bases not matched to a gene; V was cut back by 0 bases and J by 2 bases. CDR3 length: 15 residues. Germline CDR1 reads SGHDT; CDR2 reads YYEEEE. CDR3 region: CASSLAPGGNTEAFF. The DNA of the CDR3 is TGTGCCAGCAGCTTGGCCCCAGGGGGAAACACTGAAGCTTTCTTT.

The chain links TRBV4-1 to TRBJ2-7; TRBD2 agrees at 8 bases. From germline, CDR1 is MGHRA and CDR2 YSYEKL. V lost 1 base, J lost 6 bases, and 11 bases stayed unmatched. The CDR3 extends over 16 amino acids. The CDR3 protein is CASSQVPSGRAIEQYF. The CDR3 DNA follows: TGCGCCAGCAGCCAAGTTCCTAGCGGGCGTGCGATCGAGCAGTACTTC.

This clone was counted a single time. CDR3 residues: CASRTQRFSGANVLTF. For the CDR3, the DNA is TGTGCCAGTAGAACCCAACGGTTCTCTGGGGCCAACGTCCTGACTTTC. The chain couples TRBV19 to TRBJ2-6; D not certain. This CDR3 is built from 16 residues. Germline values: CDR1 LNHDA, CDR2 SQIVND (reference sequence). Between the trimmed V and J ends, which lost 6 bases and 0 bases, there was a span of 12 bases.

This chain connects TRBV2 to TRBJ2-7, with TRBD1 identical over 7 bases. J lost 3 bases, V lost 3 bases, and 8 bases had no gene match. This CDR3 comprises 15 residues. Looked up from germline, CDR1 is SNHLY and CDR2 is FYNNEI. The CDR3 region is CASSDRTGGSYEQYF. For the CDR3, the DNA is TGTGCCAGCAGTGATCGGACAGGAGGAAGCTACGAGCAGTACTTC.

This rearrangement joins TRBV15 to TRBJ1-5; tentatively, D is TRBD1 (6 bases). The V end lost 0 bases, the J end lost 4 bases, and 16 bases lay between the germline ends. Germline V gives CDR1 LNHNV, CDR2 YYDKDF (reference sequence). The CDR3 covers 17 residues. DNA for the CDR3: TGTGCCACCAGCAGAGATAGGGACAAGAGGGGGAATCAGCCCCAGCATTTT. Residues: CATSRDRDKRGNQPQHF.

V and J are TRBV5-1 and TRBJ1-2; 11 bases align to TRBD1. The CDR3 contains 15 residues. Germline assignment: CDR1 SGHRS and CDR2 YFSETQ. With V trimmed by 4 bases and J by 8 bases, 10 bases remained unmatched. The CDR3 DNA is TGCGCCAGCAGCCAGTTAGGACAGGGGGCGGTAGGCTACACCTTC. As protein: CASSQLGQGAVGYTF. Supplemented by reference TRBV5-1 and TRBJ1-2, the full variable domain reads KAGVTQTPRYLIKTRGQQVTLSCSPISGHRSVSWYQQTPGQGLQFLFEYFSETQRNKGNFPGRFSGRQFSNSRSEMNVSTLELGDSALYLCASSQLGQGAVGYTFGSGTRLTVV.

The chain joins TRBV24-1 to TRBJ2-1; tentatively, D is TRBD2 (7 bases). V was trimmed by 6 bases and J by 7 bases, leaving 12 bases between them. The CDR3 covers 13 residues. The germline V gene encodes CDR1 KGHDR and CDR2 SFDVKD. The CDR3 DNA follows: TGTGCCACCAGTTCGGGGGGCCGAAATGAGCAGTTCTTC. Its translation is CATSSGGRNEQFF.

This chain connects TRBV29-1 to TRBJ2-1; 9 bases match TRBD1. CDR3 size: 14 residues. The germline gives CDR1 SQVTM, CDR2 ANQGSEA. Losses at the gene ends were 8 bases for V and 0 bases for J; bases not matched to a gene: 5. The CDR3 region is CSTRTGASYNEQFF. CDR3 DNA sequence: TGCAGCACCAGGACAGGGGCCTCCTACAATGAGCAGTTCTTC.

This chain links TRBV5-4 with TRBJ1-1; the D gene is possibly TRBD1 (6 bases). The ends were cut back, 2 bases at V and 1 base at J, with 15 bases in the middle. The CDR3 is 16 residues long. Germline V gene data show CDR1 as SGHNT and CDR2 as YYREEE (reference sequence). This CDR3 is CASSLGGTGSNTEAFF. Here the CDR3 DNA reads TGTGCCAGCAGCTTAGGTGGAACAGGGTCGAACACTGAAGCTTTCTTT.

The V gene is TRBV7-9, the J gene TRBJ2-7, with TRBD2 identical over 13 bases. V trimming: 5 bases; J trimming: 7 bases; junction bases outside the gene matches: 11. CDR1 SEHNR and CDR2 FQNEAQ come from the germline V gene (reference sequence). The CDR3 is 16 amino acids. Here the CDR3 reads CASSISGTSGEGEQYF. CDR3 sequence (DNA): TGTGCCAGCAGCATCTCCGGGACTAGCGGGGAAGGGGAGCAGTACTTC.

A note on this clone: The sample has other DNA sequences that encode this CDR3 too. The gene calls are TRBV6-2 or TRBV6-3 and TRBJ2-3; 9 nucleotides agree with TRBD2. Losses at the gene ends were 6 bases for V and 3 bases for J; bases not matched to a gene: 4. The germline gives CDR1 MNHEY, CDR2 SVGEGT. This CDR3 is built from 14 residues. CDR3 residues: CASSLSGGTDTQYF. The CDR3 DNA follows: TGTGCCAGCAGCCTTAGCGGGGGAACAGATACGCAGTATTTT.

The chain has TRBV12-5 and TRBJ2-3; the D gene is possibly TRBD1 (5 bases). The CDR3 runs to 14 residues. V shed 4 bases and J shed 2 bases, with 10 bases lying between them. Germline V CDR1 and CDR2: LGHNT, FRNRAP. The CDR3 region is CASGSGQPTDTQYF. The CDR3, as DNA: TGTGCTAGTGGTTCCGGACAACCCACAGATACGCAGTATTTT.

The rearrangement joins TRBV19 to TRBJ1-5; D gene ambiguous. The V and J ends lost 1 base and 0 bases respectively, with 10 bases between them. The CDR3 consists of 16 residues. CDR1 and CDR2 (germline): LNHDA, SQIVND (reference sequence). This CDR3 reads CASSIVPLYSNQPQHF. CDR3 DNA sequence: TGTGCCAGTAGTATAGTCCCTTTATATAGCAATCAGCCCCAGCATTTT.

V usage is TRBV6-5 and J usage is TRBJ1-4, with TRBD1 as a possible D gene (5 bases). Germline V gene sequence: CDR1 MNHEY, CDR2 SVGAGI. The length of the CDR3 is 16 residues. Between the trimmed V and J ends, which lost 0 bases and 10 bases, there was a span of 18 bases. Here the CDR3 reads CASSYSTDLLMGKLFF. CDR3 DNA: TGTGCCAGCAGTTACTCGACAGACCTATTAATGGGAAAACTGTTTTTT.

This sequence joins TRBV28 and TRBJ2-7; D gene ambiguous. With 6 bases removed from V and 0 bases from J, the gap between germline ends came to 15 bases. Germline V gene data show CDR1 as MDHEN and CDR2 as SYDVKM. The CDR3 is 15 amino acids. The CDR3 DNA follows: TGTGCCAGCAGCCCCACAGCCCCAGCCTCCTACGAGCAGTACTTC. Translated, it gives CASSPTAPASYEQYF.